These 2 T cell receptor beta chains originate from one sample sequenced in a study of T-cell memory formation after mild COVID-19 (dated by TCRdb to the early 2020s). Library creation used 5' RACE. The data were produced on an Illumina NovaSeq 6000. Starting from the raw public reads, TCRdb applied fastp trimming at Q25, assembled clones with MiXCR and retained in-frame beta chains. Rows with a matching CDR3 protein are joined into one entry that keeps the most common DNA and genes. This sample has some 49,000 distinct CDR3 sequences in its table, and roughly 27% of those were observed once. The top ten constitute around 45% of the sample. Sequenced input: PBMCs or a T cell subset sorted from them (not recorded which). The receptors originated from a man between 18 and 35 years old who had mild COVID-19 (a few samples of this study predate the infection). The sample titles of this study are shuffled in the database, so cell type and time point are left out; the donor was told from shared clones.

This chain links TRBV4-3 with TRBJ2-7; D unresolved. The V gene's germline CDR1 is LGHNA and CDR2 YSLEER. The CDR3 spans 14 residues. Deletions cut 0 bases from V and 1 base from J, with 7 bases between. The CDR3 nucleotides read TGCGCCAGCAGCCAAGACCGCACTTCCTACGAGCAGTACTTC. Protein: CASSQDRTSYEQYF.

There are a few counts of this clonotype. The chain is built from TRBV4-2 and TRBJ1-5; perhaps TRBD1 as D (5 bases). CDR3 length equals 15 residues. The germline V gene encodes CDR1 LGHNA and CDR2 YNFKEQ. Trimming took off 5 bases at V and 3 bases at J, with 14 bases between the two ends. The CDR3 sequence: CASSDRRYLNQPQHF. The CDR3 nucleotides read TGTGCCAGCAGCGACAGACGTTACCTCAATCAGCCCCAGCATTTT.